This T cell receptor beta chain was sequenced for a study of beta chain features in type 1 diabetes. V shed 7 bases, J shed 4 bases, and the junction held 8 bases outside the gene matches. The CDR3 is made up of 14 amino acids. CDR1 is MNHEY, CDR2 SVGAGI, per germline. This clone was seen only a few times. Since all of the isolated RNA was reverse transcribed, expressed TCRB transcripts were what got sequenced. Repertoires were generated with immunoSEQ multiplex PCR, while TCRdb's copy carries only in-frame clones and drops some. Found here are more than 150,000 clones, 7% to 10% of them singletons; the top ten hold 2% to 2.5%.

The receptor's source is a woman younger than 35 in good health. This sequence joins TRBV6-5 and TRBJ2-5; 8 bases align to TRBD2. What was sequenced was central memory CD4+ T cells from blood. This CDR3 reads CASTSGGGAETQYF. The CDR3 nucleotides are TGTGCCAGCACCTCGGGGGGGGGCGCAGAGACCCAGTACTTC.